This T cell receptor beta chain was documented in a study of T cell repertoires in cytomegalovirus infection. Study-wide context: Indications came from public TCR beta signatures; they pointed to CMV infection and to a matching HLA type.

Trimming at V came to 4 bases and at J to 8 bases, leaving 6 bases not matched to a gene. The CDR3 consists of 14 residues. Germline V gene sequence: CDR1 SGHVS, CDR2 FQNEAQ. Study observations and caveats: The study found HLA-C-restricted CMV-specific TCR beta clonotypes dominating the ex vivo response. Carriage of CMV together with the relevant HLA was identifiable through cumulative public TCR beta family frequency.

This clonotype was counted at least ten times. No antigen is known for it. TCRdb redid the calling of the reads with MiXCR, one entry per CDR3 protein. The table has roughly 720,000 distinct CDR3 sequences, approximately 40% seen once; the top ten hold about 2.8%. The chain is built from TRBV7-8 and TRBJ1-4; 8 nucleotides align to TRBD1. The clonotype was recovered from a human donor in good health (CMV status not recorded). Some clones in this sample may be carry-over from other donors' samples. The specimen sequenced was PBMCs. Here the CDR3 DNA reads TGTGCCAGCAGCTGGGACAGGAGGGAGGAAAAACTGTTTTTT. Translating it yields CASSWDRREEKLFF.